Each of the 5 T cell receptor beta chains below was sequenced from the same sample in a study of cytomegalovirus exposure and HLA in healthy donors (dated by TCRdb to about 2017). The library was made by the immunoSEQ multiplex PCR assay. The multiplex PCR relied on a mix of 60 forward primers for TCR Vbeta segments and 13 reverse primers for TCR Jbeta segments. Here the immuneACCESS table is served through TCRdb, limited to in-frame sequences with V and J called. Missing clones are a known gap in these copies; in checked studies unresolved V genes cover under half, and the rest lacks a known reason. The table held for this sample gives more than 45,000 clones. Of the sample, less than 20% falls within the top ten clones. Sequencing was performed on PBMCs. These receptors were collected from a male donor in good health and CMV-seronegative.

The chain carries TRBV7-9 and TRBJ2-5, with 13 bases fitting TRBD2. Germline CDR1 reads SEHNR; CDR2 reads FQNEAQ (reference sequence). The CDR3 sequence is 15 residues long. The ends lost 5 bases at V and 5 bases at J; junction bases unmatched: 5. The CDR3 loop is CASSRTSGGTETQYF. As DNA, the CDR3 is TGTGCCAGCAGCCGGACTAGCGGGGGTACTGAGACCCAGTACTTC. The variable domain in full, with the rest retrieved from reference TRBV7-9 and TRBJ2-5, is DTGVSQNPRHKITKRGQNVTFRCDPISEHNRLYWYRQTLGQGPEFLTYFQNEAQLEKSRLLSDRFSAERPKGSFSTLEIQRTEQGDSAMYLCASSRTSGGTETQYFGPGTRLLVL.

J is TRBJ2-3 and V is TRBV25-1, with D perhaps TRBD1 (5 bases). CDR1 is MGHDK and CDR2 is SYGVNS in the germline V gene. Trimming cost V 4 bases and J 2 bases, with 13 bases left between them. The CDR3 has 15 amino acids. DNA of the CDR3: TGTGCCAGCAGTGGGACACCTACCTCCACAGATACGCAGTATTTT. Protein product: CASSGTPTSTDTQYF.

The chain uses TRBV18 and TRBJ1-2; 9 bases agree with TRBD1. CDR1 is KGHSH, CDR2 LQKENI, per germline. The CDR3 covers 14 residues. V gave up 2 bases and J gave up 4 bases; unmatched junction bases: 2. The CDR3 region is CASSPTGGVYGYTF. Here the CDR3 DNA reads TGTGCCAGCTCACCAACAGGGGGCGTCTATGGCTACACCTTC.

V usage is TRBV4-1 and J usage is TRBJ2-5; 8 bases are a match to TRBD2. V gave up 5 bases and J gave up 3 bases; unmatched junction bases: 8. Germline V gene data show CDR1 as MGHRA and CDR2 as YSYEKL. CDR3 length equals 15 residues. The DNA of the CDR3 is TGCGCCAGCAGCTCTTTCGGGGGGGTTGAAGAGACCCAGTACTTC. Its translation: CASSSFGGVEETQYF.

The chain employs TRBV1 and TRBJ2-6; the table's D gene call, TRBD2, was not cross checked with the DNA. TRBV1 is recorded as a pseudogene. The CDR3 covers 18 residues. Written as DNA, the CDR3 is TGCACCAGCGCCCCGAGGGAGCTCCACGGCTCTGGGGCCAACGTCCTGACTTTC. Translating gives CTSAPRELHGSGANVLTF.